The clone carrying this TCR beta chain showed up just once. With V trimmed by 3 bases and J by 3 bases, 3 bases remained unmatched. Germline V gene data show CDR1 as SGHRS and CDR2 as YFSETQ. The CDR3 is made up of 15 amino acids. The sample originates from a study of blood T cell repertoires in COVID-19. As for the study in general: The samples span acute and convalescent COVID-19 from the United States, Italy and Spain. In each case, the material was cDNA or gDNA derived from T cells, B-cell-depleted T cells, or PBMCs.

Per the authors' pipeline: Nucleated cell counts were estimated from reference gene primer amplification. This table comes from immunoSEQ multiplex PCR, and its TCRdb copy is limited to in-frame clones, with some not included. Clone size and V and J calls were adopted from that table, with D and trimming inferred from the DNA. This sample has around 200,000 clones; around 86% occur once, and the top ten carry approximately 6.7%. The chain has TRBV5-1 and TRBJ2-1, with TRBD2 identical over 10 bases. Material for sequencing was peripheral blood. This receptor was taken from a man aged 35-49 years with acute or convalescent COVID-19. The CDR3 protein is CASSSWTSGYNEQFF. The DNA of the CDR3 is TGCGCCAGCAGCTCCTGGACTAGCGGCTACAATGAGCAGTTCTTC. Variable domain in full (rest from reference TRBV5-1 and TRBJ2-1): KAGVTQTPRYLIKTRGQQVTLSCSPISGHRSVSWYQQTPGQGLQFLFEYFSETQRNKGNFPGRFSGRQFSNSRSEMNVSTLELGDSALYLCASSSWTSGYNEQFFGPGTRLTVL.